These T cell receptor beta chains were read from a single sample in a study of beta chain features in type 1 diabetes. Profiled with immunoSEQ multiplex PCR; TCRdb holds only in-frame clones, not every one. The data contain about 360,000 clones, around 12% of them seen just once; the ten biggest clones take up about 0.018%. The sequencing sample was made of naive CD4+ T cells from blood. All receptors derive from a man aged 18 to 35 in good health. CDR3s include the opening cysteine and the closing phenylalanine or tryptophan. Each record gives: D gene, J gene, V gene, clone size, CDR3 DNA, CDR3 protein. A D gene is named only where the DNA matches it firmly. Where a row states a size, it is once, few, many or the class of an expanded clone; other rows omit it.

d_call: -
j_call: TRBJ2-7
v_call: TRBV9
clone_size: once
cdr3_nt: TGTGCCAGCAGCTCCCGAGGCACGACAGACTACGAGCAGTACTTC
cdr3_aa: CASSSRGTTDYEQYF

d_call: TRBD2
j_call: TRBJ2-1
v_call: TRBV9
clone_size: few
cdr3_nt: TGTGCCAGCAGCGTAGGAGGGACTAGCGGTGGTGTGGGCTACAATGAGCAGTTCTTC
cdr3_aa: CASSVGGTSGGVGYNEQFF

d_call: TRBD1
j_call: TRBJ1-2
v_call: TRBV7-9
clone_size: few
cdr3_nt: TGTGCCAGCAGCCCCGGACAGGGGTTCGGCGGCTACACCTTC
cdr3_aa: CASSPGQGFGGYTF

d_call: -
j_call: TRBJ2-5
v_call: TRBV4-2
clone_size: -
cdr3_nt: TGTGCCAGCAGCCAAGATTATTCGGGAGAAGAGACCCAGTACTTC
cdr3_aa: CASSQDYSGEETQYF

d_call: TRBD1
j_call: TRBJ2-7
v_call: TRBV7-2
clone_size: -
cdr3_nt: TGTGCCAGCAGCTTAGGTTTACAGGGGGCGAACGAGCAGTACTTC
cdr3_aa: CASSLGLQGANEQYF

d_call: TRBD1
j_call: TRBJ2-1
v_call: TRBV4-3
clone_size: once
cdr3_nt: TGCGCCAGCAGCCAGGGCCGATCCCGGGACAGGGGCAATGAGCAGTTCTTC
cdr3_aa: CASSQGRSRDRGNEQFF

d_call: TRBD2
j_call: TRBJ2-5
v_call: TRBV7-3
clone_size: few
cdr3_nt: TGTGCCAGCAGCTTAACGGCTAGCGGGGGCCAGATTCAAGAGACCCAGTACTTC
cdr3_aa: CASSLTASGGQIQETQYF

d_call: -
j_call: TRBJ2-2
v_call: TRBV4-3
clone_size: -
cdr3_nt: TGCGCCAGCAGCCAGATGGCGGCATCGAACACCGGGGAGCTGTTTTTT
cdr3_aa: CASSQMAASNTGELFF

d_call: -
j_call: TRBJ2-5
v_call: TRBV7-9
clone_size: -
cdr3_nt: TGTGCCAGCAGCCCTTTGGGACTCAAGGGAAGCGGGACCCAGTACTTC
cdr3_aa: CASSPLGLKGSGTQYF

d_call: TRBD2
j_call: TRBJ2-1
v_call: TRBV5-4
clone_size: -
cdr3_nt: TGTGCCAGCAGCTCACAACTAGCGGGGGCTCTGGGTGAGCAGTTCTTC
cdr3_aa: CASSSQLAGALGEQFF

d_call: -
j_call: TRBJ1-1
v_call: TRBV20-1
clone_size: few
cdr3_nt: TGCAGTGCTAAAGACAGCACTGAAGCTTTCTTT
cdr3_aa: CSAKDSTEAFF

d_call: TRBD1
j_call: TRBJ1-2
v_call: TRBV5-1
clone_size: few
cdr3_nt: TGCGCCAGCAGCCCAAGGACAGGGGGCGCAGATGGCTACACCTTC
cdr3_aa: CASSPRTGGADGYTF

d_call: -
j_call: TRBJ1-5
v_call: TRBV19
clone_size: -
cdr3_nt: TGTGCCAGTAGTATCTCCCGGACAGGCAATCAGCCCCAGCATTTT
cdr3_aa: CASSISRTGNQPQHF

d_call: -
j_call: TRBJ1-2
v_call: TRBV5-1
clone_size: few
cdr3_nt: TGCGCCAGCAGCTTGGAGGGGCTTCCCGCTGGCTACACCTTC
cdr3_aa: CASSLEGLPAGYTF

d_call: -
j_call: TRBJ2-7
v_call: TRBV28
clone_size: few
cdr3_nt: TGTGCCAGCAGTCTGTCGTCCTACGAGCAGTACTTC
cdr3_aa: CASSLSSYEQYF

d_call: -
j_call: TRBJ2-1
v_call: TRBV28
clone_size: -
cdr3_nt: TGTGCCAGCAGTTTAGGGGGCCTGAATGAGCAGTTCTTC
cdr3_aa: CASSLGGLNEQFF

d_call: TRBD2
j_call: TRBJ2-7
v_call: TRBV30
clone_size: -
cdr3_nt: TGTGCCTGGAGTTCTACTAGCGGGGGGGCCATCTACGAGCAGTACTTC
cdr3_aa: CAWSSTSGGAIYEQYF

d_call: TRBD1
j_call: TRBJ2-2
v_call: TRBV18
clone_size: few
cdr3_nt: TGTGCCAGCTCACCAACGACAGGGCTTCGGAGAGGGATGAGGGAGCTGTTTTTT
cdr3_aa: CASSPTTGLRRGMRELFF

d_call: -
j_call: TRBJ2-6
v_call: TRBV28
clone_size: few
cdr3_nt: TGTGCCAGCAATTCAGGCGACTCTGGGGCCAACGTCCTGACTTTC
cdr3_aa: CASNSGDSGANVLTF

d_call: -
j_call: TRBJ1-5
v_call: TRBV28
clone_size: -
cdr3_nt: TGTGCCAGCAGTTCTAGCCGGAATCAGCCCCAGCATTTT
cdr3_aa: CASSSSRNQPQHF

d_call: TRBD1
j_call: TRBJ2-3
v_call: TRBV5-1
clone_size: few
cdr3_nt: TGCGCCAGCAGCTTGGTGGACAGGAACACAGATACGCAGTATTTT
cdr3_aa: CASSLVDRNTDTQYF

d_call: TRBD2
j_call: TRBJ2-5
v_call: TRBV4-1
clone_size: few
cdr3_nt: TGCGCCAGCAGCCAAAGGTTCCTAGCGGGGGGCTTGGAGACCCAGTACTTC
cdr3_aa: CASSQRFLAGGLETQYF

d_call: -
j_call: TRBJ1-2
v_call: TRBV19
clone_size: -
cdr3_nt: TGTGCCAGTAGTATAACCTCTACCGGGCAGGGGTATGGCTACACCTTC
cdr3_aa: CASSITSTGQGYGYTF

d_call: TRBD1
j_call: TRBJ2-2
v_call: TRBV19
clone_size: -
cdr3_nt: TGTGCCAGTAACACCGGGACAGGGTCTCGCACCGGGGAGCTGTTTTTT
cdr3_aa: CASNTGTGSRTGELFF